The TCR beta chain under discussion was sequenced for a study of CD8 T cells in Susac syndrome. About this clonotype itself: Its antigen is unidentified.

Study results and caveats: Clonal expansion was not seen in any Susac syndrome CD4+ T cell repertoire.

While CD8+ and CD4+ T cells were isolated negatively, TEMRA cells were enriched by FACS. CDR1 and CDR2 (germline): MNHEY, SVGAGI. The CDR3 is 14 amino acids. V was shortened by 0 bases and J by 11 bases, with 17 bases between the two germline ends. Random hexamers were used to reverse transcribe the RNA input (roughly 0.5 to 1 ug). TCR beta CDR3 was amplified by immunoSEQ multiplex PCR. This amplification extended across 54 Vbeta and 13 Jbeta segments. TCRdb re-called the immunoSEQ multiplex PCR reads through MiXCR, storing one row per CDR3 protein. The repertoire holds roughly 250,000 distinct CDR3 sequences, with less than 96% as singletons.

The chain employs TRBV6-5 and TRBJ2-7; D gene uncertain. Sequencing was carried out using CD4+ T cells from PBMCs. This receptor was obtained from a human donor with Susac syndrome. CDR3 nucleotide sequence: TGTGCCAGCAGTTACTCACGTAGCTTCCTACGAGAGTACTTC. Residues: CASSYSRSFLREYF.